This T cell receptor (beta chain) was recorded in a study of ipilimumab plus nivolumab after autologous stem cell transplantation (dated by TCRdb to the early 2020s). About the study as a whole: The median number of doses received by trial patients was 5 for ipilimumab and 7 or 8 for nivolumab. Patients in the myeloma cohort were either high-risk and transplant-naive or had relapsed within 3 years of a first autologous transplant. The trial enrolled patients with high-risk diffuse large B cell lymphoma, mature T cell lymphoma, or multiple myeloma undergoing autologous transplant. Thirty-five patients made up the trial's intent-to-treat population.

Receptors were amplified or captured by the immunoSEQ multiplex PCR assay. Sourced from immuneACCESS, this table was stored by TCRdb with only in-frame sequences that have V and J called. A share of the clones is absent; for the studies checked, an unresolved V gene accounts for under half, and the remainder has no known explanation. The sample table records thousands of clones; roughly 76% of these occur just once. The ten most abundant clones make up approximately 15% of the sample. Of note for this clone: There is no known antigen for this receptor. No base quality information exists; no much larger clone differs at one position.

What the research found in general, with its limitations: The authors stated that profiles of the T cell receptor repertoire, regulatory T cell phenotype and gut microbiota provided a biologic rationale for studying this approach further. The authors concluded that combined checkpoint inhibition appeared tolerable when used as consolidation after transplant.

The germline V gene yields MNHEY for CDR1 and SVGAGI for CDR2. V and J are truncated by 4 bases and 2 bases respectively, leaving an intervening sequence of 12 bases. Counted from cysteine to phenylalanine, this CDR3 has 14 amino acids. Here the CDR3 DNA is all that survives: 42 bases in frame from base 1. Ipilimumab was given at 1 mg/kg intravenously on day 1 of selected weeks, and checkpoint therapy started 14 to 28 days after autologous transplant. Nivolumab was given at 3 mg/kg intravenously on day 1 of weeks 1, 4, 7, 10, and every two weeks through week 26. This was a Phase Ib clinical trial that tested ipilimumab plus nivolumab, given as combined checkpoint inhibition, for consolidation following autologous stem cell transplantation.

This clonotype was sampled from a male donor with multiple myeloma. Here the chain combines TRBV6-5 and TRBJ2-7; too little of a D gene remains to name it. Sequenced here: PBMCs, sampled in a trial of ipilimumab plus nivolumab as post-transplant consolidation. Here the CDR3 is given as CASSSLRIPYEQYF. The bases are TGTGCCAGCAGTTCCCTCCGGATACCCTACGAGCAGTACTTC.